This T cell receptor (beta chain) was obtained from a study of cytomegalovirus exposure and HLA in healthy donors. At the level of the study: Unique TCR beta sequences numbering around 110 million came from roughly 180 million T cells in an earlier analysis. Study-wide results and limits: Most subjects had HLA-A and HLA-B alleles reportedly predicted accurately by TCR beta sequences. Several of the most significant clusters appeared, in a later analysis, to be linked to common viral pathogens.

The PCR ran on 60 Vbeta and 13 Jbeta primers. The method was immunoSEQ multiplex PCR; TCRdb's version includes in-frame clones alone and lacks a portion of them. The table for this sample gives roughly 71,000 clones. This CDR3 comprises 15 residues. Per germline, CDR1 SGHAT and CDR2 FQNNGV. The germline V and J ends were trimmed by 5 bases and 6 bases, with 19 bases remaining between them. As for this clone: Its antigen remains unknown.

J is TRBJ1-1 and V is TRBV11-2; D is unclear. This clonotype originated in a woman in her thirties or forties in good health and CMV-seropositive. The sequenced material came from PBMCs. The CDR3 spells CASSRNRLGEAEAFF. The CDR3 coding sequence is TGTGCCAGCAGCCGAAACCGGCTCGGGGAGGCTGAAGCTTTCTTT.